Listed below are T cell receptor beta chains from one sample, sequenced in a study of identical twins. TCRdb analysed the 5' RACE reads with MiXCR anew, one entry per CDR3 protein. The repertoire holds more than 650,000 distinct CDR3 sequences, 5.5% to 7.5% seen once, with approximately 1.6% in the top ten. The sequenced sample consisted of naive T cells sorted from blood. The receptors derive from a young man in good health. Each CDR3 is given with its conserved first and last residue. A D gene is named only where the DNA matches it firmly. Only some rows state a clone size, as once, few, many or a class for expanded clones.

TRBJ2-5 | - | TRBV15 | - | CATSSPYRGETQYF | TGTGCCACCAGCAGTCCGTACCGGGGAGAGACCCAGTACTTC
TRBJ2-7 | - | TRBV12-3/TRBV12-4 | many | CASSFHGSSYEQYF | TGTGCCAGCAGTTTTCATGGGAGCTCCTACGAGCAGTACTTC
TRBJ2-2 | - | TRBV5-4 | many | CASSSGGGANTGELFF | TGTGCCAGCAGCTCGGGAGGGGGCGCGAACACCGGGGAGCTGTTTTTT
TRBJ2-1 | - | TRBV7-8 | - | CASSLDSPGGQFF | TGTGCCAGCAGCTTAGATAGCCCCGGTGGGCAGTTCTTC
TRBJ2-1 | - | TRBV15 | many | CATSRQETEAFF | TGTGCCACCAGCAGACAAGAGACAGAGGCGTTCTTC
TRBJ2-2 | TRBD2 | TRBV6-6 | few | CASGGSLTGELFF | TGTGCCAGCGGCGGGAGTTTAACCGGGGAGCTGTTTTTT
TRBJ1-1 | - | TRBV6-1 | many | CASSANSGDTEAFF | TGTGCCAGCAGTGCCAACTCAGGGGACACTGAAGCTTTCTTT
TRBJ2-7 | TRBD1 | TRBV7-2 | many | CASSLATGVVKQYF | TGTGCCAGCAGCTTAGCAACAGGGGTGGTTAAGCAGTACTTC
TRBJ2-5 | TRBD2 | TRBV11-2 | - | CASSPGLAGQTQYF | TGTGCCAGCAGCCCTGGACTAGCGGGACAGACCCAGTACTTC
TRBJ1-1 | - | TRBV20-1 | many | CSARDPRTEAFF | TGCAGTGCTAGAGATCCCAGAACTGAAGCTTTCTTT
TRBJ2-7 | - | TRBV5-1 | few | CASSLDGRGGEQYF | TGCGCCAGCAGCTTGGATGGCAGGGGAGGCGAGCAGTACTTC
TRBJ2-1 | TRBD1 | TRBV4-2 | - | CASSLTTGANEQFF | TGTGCCAGCAGCCTTACTACAGGGGCGAATGAGCAGTTCTTC
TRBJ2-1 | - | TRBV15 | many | CATSRGRDPPNNEQFF | TGTGCCACCAGCAGAGGCCGGGACCCGCCCAACAATGAGCAGTTCTTC
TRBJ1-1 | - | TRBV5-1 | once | CASSASDRLFRAFF | TGCGCCAGCAGCGCATCCGACAGGCTTTTCAGAGCTTTCTTT
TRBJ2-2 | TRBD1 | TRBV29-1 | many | CSAKGTVPAGELFF | TGCAGCGCTAAGGGGACAGTTCCGGCCGGGGAGCTGTTTTTT
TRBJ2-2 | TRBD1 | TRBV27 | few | CASSSGQGITGELFF | TGTGCCAGCAGCTCGGGACAGGGGATCACCGGGGAGCTGTTTTTT
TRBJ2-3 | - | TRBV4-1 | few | CASSRIWTVRDTQYF | TGCGCCAGCAGCCGAATCTGGACAGTGCGAGATACGCAGTATTTT
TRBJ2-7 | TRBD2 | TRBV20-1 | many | CSAREGTSAYEQYF | TGCAGTGCTAGAGAAGGGACTAGCGCCTACGAGCAGTACTTC
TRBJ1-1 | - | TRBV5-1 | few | CASSLQGQEFTEAFF | TGCGCCAGCAGCTTGCAGGGTCAGGAGTTCACTGAAGCTTTCTTT
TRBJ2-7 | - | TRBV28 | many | CASSSGDYEQYF | TGTGCCAGCAGTTCCGGGGACTACGAGCAGTACTTC
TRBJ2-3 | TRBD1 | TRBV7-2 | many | CASRPNRGLTDTQYF | TGTGCCAGCAGGCCTAACAGGGGGCTGACAGATACGCAGTATTTT
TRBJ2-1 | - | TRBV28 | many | CASNEGPSYNEQFF | TGTGCCAGCAACGAGGGGCCTTCCTACAATGAGCAGTTCTTC
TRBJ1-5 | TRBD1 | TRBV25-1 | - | CAIQERFDQGEVVSNQPQHF | TGTGCCATCCAAGAGAGATTCGATCAGGGGGAAGTTGTCAGCAATCAGCCCCAGCATTTT
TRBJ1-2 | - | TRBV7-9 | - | CASSLKLDSNYGYTF | TGTGCCAGCAGCCTCAAATTGGACAGCAACTATGGCTACACCTTC
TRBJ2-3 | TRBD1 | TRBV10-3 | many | CAISEEDRGGTDTQYF | TGTGCCATCAGTGAGGAGGACAGGGGTGGTACAGATACGCAGTATTTT
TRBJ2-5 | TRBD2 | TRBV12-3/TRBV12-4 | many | CASSDPGLAGEETQYF | TGTGCCAGCAGCGATCCGGGACTAGCGGGAGAAGAGACCCAGTACTTC
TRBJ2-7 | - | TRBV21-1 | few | CASSNAGTGHWEQYF | TGTGCCAGCAGCAACGCCGGGACAGGCCATTGGGAGCAGTACTTC
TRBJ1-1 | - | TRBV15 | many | CATSRDPNTEAFF | TGTGCCACCAGCAGAGACCCTAACACTGAAGCTTTCTTT
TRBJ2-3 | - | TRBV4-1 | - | CASSQAGLSTDTQYF | TGCGCCAGCAGCCAAGCCGGGTTAAGCACAGATACGCAGTATTTT
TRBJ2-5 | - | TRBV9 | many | CASSKNHQETQYF | TGTGCCAGCAGCAAGAACCACCAAGAGACCCAGTACTTC
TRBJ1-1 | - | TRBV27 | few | CASKNLGLNTEAFF | TGTGCCAGCAAAAACCTGGGACTCAACACTGAAGCTTTCTTT
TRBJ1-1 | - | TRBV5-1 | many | CASSPDGNTEAFF | TGCGCCAGCAGCCCGGACGGAAACACTGAAGCTTTCTTT
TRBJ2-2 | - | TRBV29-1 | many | CSVEEGRLFF | TGCAGCGTTGAAGAAGGACGGTTGTTTTTT
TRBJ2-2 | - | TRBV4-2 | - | CASSQDLSGVTGGELFF | TGTGCCAGCAGCCAAGATTTGTCGGGAGTAACCGGCGGGGAGCTGTTTTTT
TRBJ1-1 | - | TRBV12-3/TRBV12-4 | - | CASRGADEAFF | TGTGCCAGCCGGGGGGCTGACGAAGCTTTCTTT
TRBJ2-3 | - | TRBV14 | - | CASSQRTLSLGTQYF | TGTGCCAGCAGCCAAAGAACCTTGTCGTTAGGGACGCAGTATTTT
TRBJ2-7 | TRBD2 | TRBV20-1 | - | CSATDAGGPQEQYF | TGCAGTGCCACCGATGCGGGAGGGCCACAGGAGCAGTACTTC
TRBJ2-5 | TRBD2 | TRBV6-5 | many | CASSYIGSGTSGETQYF | TGTGCCAGCAGTTACATCGGGTCCGGGACTAGTGGTGAGACCCAGTACTTC
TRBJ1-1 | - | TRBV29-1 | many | CSVSGVAEAFF | TGCAGCGTTTCCGGGGTCGCTGAAGCTTTCTTT
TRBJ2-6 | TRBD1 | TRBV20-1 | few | CSALQGAHSGANVLTF | TGCAGTGCCCTCCAGGGGGCCCACTCTGGGGCCAACGTCCTGACTTTC
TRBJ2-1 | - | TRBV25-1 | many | CACGDEQFF | TGTGCCTGCGGGGATGAGCAGTTCTTC
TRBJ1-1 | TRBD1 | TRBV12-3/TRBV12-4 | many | CASSVRQGPTEAFF | TGTGCCAGCAGTGTCAGACAGGGTCCCACTGAAGCTTTCTTT
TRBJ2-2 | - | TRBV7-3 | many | CASSPPDTGELFF | TGTGCCAGCAGCCCCCCTGACACCGGGGAGCTGTTTTTT
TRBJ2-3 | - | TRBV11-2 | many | CASSLRGGPLADTQYF | TGTGCCAGCAGCCTACGAGGGGGACCGTTGGCAGATACGCAGTATTTT
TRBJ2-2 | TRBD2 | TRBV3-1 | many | CASSLRTSGTGELFF | TGTGCCAGCAGCCTCCGGACTAGCGGGACCGGGGAGCTGTTTTTT
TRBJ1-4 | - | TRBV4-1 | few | CASSQGWLGPNEKLFF | TGCGCCAGCAGCCAAGGATGGTTAGGGCCCAATGAAAAACTGTTTTTT
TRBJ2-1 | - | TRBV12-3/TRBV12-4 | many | CASSSSDSITYNEQFF | TGTGCCAGCAGTTCCTCTGATAGTATTACCTACAATGAGCAGTTCTTC
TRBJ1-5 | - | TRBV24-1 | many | CATSDATAGVNQPQHF | TGTGCCACCAGTGATGCGACAGCAGGGGTCAATCAGCCCCAGCATTTT
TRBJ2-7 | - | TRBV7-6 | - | CASSFFRGTDSYEQYF | TGTGCCAGCAGCTTCTTCAGGGGTACCGACTCCTACGAGCAGTACTTC
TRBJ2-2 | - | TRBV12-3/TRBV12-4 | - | CASSPPGRAQTGELFF | TGTGCCAGCAGTCCGCCGGGAAGAGCCCAAACCGGGGAGCTGTTTTTT
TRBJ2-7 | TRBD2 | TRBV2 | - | CASSGGGRPYEQYF | TGTGCCAGCAGTGGAGGCGGGAGGCCCTACGAGCAGTACTTC
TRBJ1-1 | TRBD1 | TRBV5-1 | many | CASSLLGTGESTEAFF | TGCGCCAGCAGCTTGTTGGGGACAGGTGAGAGCACTGAAGCTTTCTTT
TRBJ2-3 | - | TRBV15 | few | CATSRDNTDTQYF | TGTGCCACCAGCAGAGATAACACAGATACGCAGTATTTT
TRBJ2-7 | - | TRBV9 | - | CASSVEIGSSYEQYF | TGTGCCAGCAGCGTAGAGATAGGGAGCTCCTACGAGCAGTACTTC
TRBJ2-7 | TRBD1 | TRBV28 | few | CASSFPTGGYEQYF | TGTGCCAGCAGTTTTCCGACAGGGGGCTACGAGCAGTACTTC
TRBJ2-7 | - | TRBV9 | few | CASSVFVYDEQYF | TGTGCCAGCAGCGTATTCGTGTATGACGAGCAGTACTTC
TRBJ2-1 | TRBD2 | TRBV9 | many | CASSVSPGLELNEQFF | TGTGCCAGCAGCGTTAGTCCGGGACTAGAGTTAAATGAGCAGTTCTTC
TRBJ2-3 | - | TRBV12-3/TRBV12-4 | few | CASRLQSTASTDTQYF | TGTGCCAGCAGGCTACAATCGACTGCTAGCACAGATACGCAGTATTTT